These 22 T cell receptor beta chains were all obtained from the same sample, sequenced in a study of blood T cell repertoires in COVID-19. Some clones are missing from TCRdb's copy, which holds only in-frame ones; the method was immunoSEQ multiplex PCR. The sample yields about 160,000 clones, 75% to 85% seen once. Sequencing was carried out using PBMCs or T cells enriched from blood (not recorded which). Every receptor here comes from a woman between 55 and 75 years old who had recovered from COVID-19.

This chain joins TRBV19 and TRBJ1-1; TRBD1 matches 10 bases. In germline, CDR1 is LNHDA, CDR2 SQIVND (reference sequence). The CDR3 runs 14 residues. The ends lost 7 bases at V and 5 bases at J; junction bases unmatched: 7. CDR3 in DNA: TGTGCCAGTACCTTGACAGGGGGCCGGACTGAAGCTTTCTTT. This codes for CASTLTGGRTEAFF.

The chain links TRBV5-4 to TRBJ2-5; the match to TRBD2 covers 8 bases. Germline CDR1 SGHNT, CDR2 YYREEE (reference sequence). This CDR3 has 14 amino acids. V was pared by 0 bases and J by 6 bases, with 4 bases of the junction left unmatched. CDR3 nucleotides: TGTGCCAGCAGCTTGGCCGGGACTAGGAAGACCCAGTACTTC. Protein sequence: CASSLAGTRKTQYF.

The chain has TRBV6-5 and TRBJ2-2, with D maybe TRBD1 (6 bases). Trimming removed 4 bases from V and 6 bases from J, with 15 bases in between. CDR3 length equals 15 residues. Germline CDR1 reads MNHEY; CDR2 reads SVGAGI. The CDR3: CASSLGQLEPGELFF. CDR3 nucleotide sequence: TGTGCCAGCAGTTTAGGACAGTTAGAACCCGGGGAGCTGTTTTTT.

This clone was counted a single time. The chain is built from TRBV12-1 and TRBJ2-7; the table's D call, TRBD1, has no DNA check behind it. TRBV12-1 is a pseudogene. This CDR3 has 14 amino acids. CDR3 sequence reads: CASSSGDRGREQYF. CDR3 DNA: TGTGCCAGCAGCAGCGGGGACAGGGGGCGCGAGCAGTACTTC.

This chain connects TRBV11-1 to TRBJ2-3; the match to TRBD1 covers 7 bases. Germline values: CDR1 SGHAT, CDR2 FQDESV (reference sequence). The CDR3 covers 11 residues. V lost 3 bases and J lost 10; bases outside the gene matches: 1. This CDR3 is CASSFGQAQYF. In DNA, the CDR3 is TGTGCCAGCAGCTTTGGACAGGCGCAGTATTTT. The variable domain in full, with the rest retrieved from reference TRBV11-1 and TRBJ2-3, is EAEVAQSPRYKITEKSQAVAFWCDPISGHATLYWYRQILGQGPELLVQFQDESVVDDSQLPKDRFSAERLKGVDSTLKIQPAELGDSAMYLCASSFGQAQYFGPGTRLTVL.

The gene calls are TRBV14 and TRBJ1-1, with D perhaps matching TRBD1 (5 bases). The CDR3 runs 13 residues. Germline assignment: CDR1 SGHDN and CDR2 FVKESK. V was trimmed by 9 bases and J by 1 base, leaving 12 bases between them. This chain's CDR3 is CASGTSWNTEAFF. The CDR3 coding sequence is TGTGCCAGTGGGACTTCTTGGAACACTGAAGCTTTCTTT.

This clone has only a few counts. The rearrangement joins TRBV30 to TRBJ2-1, with 12 bases that match TRBD2. Germline V CDR1 and CDR2: GTSNPN, SVGIG (reference sequence). The CDR3 spans 16 residues. V dropped 7 bases and J dropped 9; count of bases not matched to a gene: 16. In DNA, the CDR3 is TGTGCCTCTACCCCCCTCCTAGCGGGGGGGGCTATTGAGCAGTTCTTC. The encoded protein is CASTPLLAGGAIEQFF.

With regard to this clone: This sample includes further DNA sequences coding for the same CDR3. The CDR3 nucleotides read TGTGCCAGCAGCCAAGACCTCTATGGCTACACCTTC. It is translated as CASSQDLYGYTF. V and J are TRBV3-1 (or the pseudogene TRBV3-2) and TRBJ1-2, with D uncertain. Germline lookup yields CDR1 LGHDT and CDR2 YNNKEL (reference sequence). CDR3 length: 12 residues. V gave up 0 bases and J gave up 4 bases, with 3 bases separating them.

The gene calls are TRBV10-2 and TRBJ1-1; D is undetermined. Germline loops: CDR1 WSHSY, CDR2 SAAADI. V lost 4 bases to trimming and J lost 0 bases, with 6 bases between them. This CDR3 is built from 13 residues. CDR3: CASSVLVNTEAFF. CDR3 nucleotides: TGCGCCAGCAGTGTCTTAGTGAACACTGAAGCTTTCTTT.

The rearrangement links TRBV5-1 to TRBJ2-6, with D hard to call. The CDR3 contains 15 residues. V was cut by 0 bases and J by 2 bases, with 6 bases left in between. Germline assignment: CDR1 SGHRS and CDR2 YFSETQ. CDR3 residues: CASSLGGPGANVLTF. The CDR3 coding sequence is TGCGCCAGCAGCTTGGGTGGCCCTGGGGCCAACGTCCTGACTTTC.

This chain links TRBV3-1 (or the pseudogene TRBV3-2) with TRBJ1-2; possibly TRBD1 for D (5 bases). V was trimmed by 4 bases and J by 4 bases, leaving 13 bases between them. The CDR3 is made up of 14 amino acids. CDR1 and CDR2 from the germline V gene are LGHDT and YNNKEL (reference sequence). CDR3 DNA sequence: TGTGCCAGCAGCCCCCTAGGACATTTCTATGGCTACACCTTC. It codes for CASSPLGHFYGYTF.

This clone was observed a few times. V gene TRBV7-2 combines with J gene TRBJ1-5, with D maybe TRBD1 (5 bases). The germline V gene has CDR1 SGHTA and CDR2 FQGNSA. V lost 0 bases and J 5 bases, leaving 5 bases between the germline ends. The CDR3 runs to 13 residues. In DNA form, the CDR3 reads TGTGCCAGCAGCTTAGCACAGGATCAGCCCCAGCATTTT. Its translation is CASSLAQDQPQHF.

This chain links TRBV28 with TRBJ1-5, with TRBD1 as a possible D gene (6 bases). The CDR3 is made up of 17 amino acids. Between the trimmed V and J ends, which lost 3 bases and 0 bases, there was a span of 15 bases. Germline V gene data show CDR1 as MDHEN and CDR2 as SYDVKM. The DNA for the CDR3 is TGTGCCAGCAGTTTTAGGGGGATAAGCCTTAGCAATCAGCCCCAGCATTTT. Protein product: CASSFRGISLSNQPQHF.

On this clone: Other DNA sequences in this specimen translate into the identical CDR3. This rearrangement joins TRBV30 to TRBJ2-5, with a possible D match to TRBD2 (5 bases). Germline V gene lookup returns CDR1 GTSNPN and CDR2 SVGIG (reference sequence). The length of the CDR3 is 13 residues. Trimming stripped 4 bases from V and 5 bases from J, with 14 bases between. The CDR3 DNA reads as TGTGCCTGGAATAGAGGAGAGGGCGAGACCCAGTACTTC. Translated: CAWNRGEGETQYF.

The chain links TRBV24-1 to TRBJ2-3, with 8 bases identical to TRBD1. Per germline, CDR1 KGHDR and CDR2 SFDVKD. V gave up 4 bases and J gave up 0 bases; unmatched junction bases: 5. The CDR3 totals 16 residues. The DNA of the CDR3 is TGTGCCACCAGTGACCGGACAGGGTCGAGCACAGATACGCAGTATTTT. This translates into CATSDRTGSSTDTQYF.

The chain links TRBV7-9 to TRBJ2-1, with unresolved D. Looked up from germline, CDR1 is SEHNR and CDR2 is FQNEAQ (reference sequence). Trimming took 6 bases from V and 8 from J, leaving 14 bases between them. There are 13 residues in the CDR3. Written as DNA, the CDR3 is TGTGCCAGCAGGGTAACGAGATCCCATGAGCAGTTCTTC. Translation gives CASRVTRSHEQFF.

This clone was seen a handful of times. This chain links TRBV2 with TRBJ2-7; TRBD1 matches 11 bases. The CDR3 has 12 residues. V lost 11 bases to trimming and J lost 5 bases; unmatched junction nucleotides: 5. In germline, CDR1 is SNHLY, CDR2 FYNNEI. DNA of the CDR3: TGTGCCTCCCGGGACAGGGGGAACGAGCAGTACTTC. As protein: CASRDRGNEQYF.

This clone was observed a few times. The gene calls are TRBV11-2 and TRBJ1-2; a weak D match, TRBD1 (5 bases). The CDR3 has 16 amino acids. Trimming cost V 4 bases and J 4 bases, with 19 bases left between them. CDR1 and CDR2 from the germline V gene are SGHAT and FQNNGV. In nucleotides, the CDR3 is TGTGCCAGCAGCTCGGTCAGGGTGGAGGGCGCCTATGGCTACACCTTC. It translates to CASSSVRVEGAYGYTF.

The chain combines TRBV5-4 with TRBJ1-2, with D perhaps TRBD1 (5 bases). The CDR3 totals 16 residues. Trimming took off 4 bases at V and 0 bases at J, with 16 bases between the two ends. CDR1 is SGHNT and CDR2 is YYREEE in the germline V gene (reference sequence). The CDR3 nucleotides are TGTGCCAGCAGCGCCCCGTACGGGACTTCTAACTATGGCTACACCTTC. Amino acids: CASSAPYGTSNYGYTF.

The chain links TRBV6-4 to TRBJ2-7; TRBD2 aligns across 11 bases. CDR1 and CDR2 (germline): MRHNA, SNTAGT. V lost 10 bases and J lost 3; bases outside the gene matches: 5. This CDR3 contains 13 residues. Here the CDR3 reads CAILTSGDYEQYF. CDR3 in DNA: TGTGCCATCTTGACTAGCGGGGACTACGAGCAGTACTTC.

The rearrangement uses TRBV6-2 or TRBV6-3 and TRBJ2-5; the D gene is possibly TRBD1 (6 bases). This CDR3 is 14 amino acids long. Trimming stripped 6 bases from V and 2 bases from J, with 13 bases between. Germline CDR1 and CDR2: MNHEY and SVGEGT. In nucleotides, the CDR3 is TGTGCCAGCAGCGCCTACAGGGTACAAGAGACCCAGTACTTC. Translation gives CASSAYRVQETQYF.

The chain carries TRBV24-1 and TRBJ2-1, with 8 bases matching TRBD2. Germline V gene sequence: CDR1 KGHDR, CDR2 SFDVKD. The CDR3 extends over 18 amino acids. Trimming at V came to 4 bases and at J to 0 bases, leaving 10 bases not matched to a gene. The CDR3 coding sequence is TGTGCCACCAGTGAGGCTAGCGGGCGTTCGAGCTCCTACAATGAGCAGTTCTTC. Translated: CATSEASGRSSSYNEQFF.